This T cell receptor beta chain was captured in a study of T cells in tuberculosis (dated by TCRdb to between 2017 and 2018). With respect to the entire study: To characterize T cells specific for the mycobacterial lipid antigen glucose monomycolate (GMM), the study used CD1B tetramers together with high-throughput TCR immunosequencing. In a South African clinical cohort, IGRA-negative adolescents, IGRA-positive adolescents with latent tuberculosis and adults with active tuberculosis were compared, with more than 8 people in each group. Study-wide findings and limitations: Clinical samples were selected based on which cryopreserved specimens were available, and the active tuberculosis cases were adults whereas the controls were adolescents. Compared with IGRA-negative controls, TCR-alpha repertoires from active tuberculosis had smaller mean NN-distances to GMM-specific TCRs, which suggests clonal expansion of these TCRs. The smaller NN-distances in active tuberculosis patients were driven in part by shorter CDR3-alpha lengths, while the difference seen for TCR-beta was not statistically significant. A classifier using the diverse GMM-specific repertoire reached approximately 89% accuracy (AUROC approximately 0.9), compared with 60% to 75% accuracy using GEM motif frequencies.

Trimming removed 0 bases from V and 4 bases from J, leaving 10 bases between the germline ends. CDR1 SGHDN and CDR2 FVKESK are derived from the germline V gene. The CDR3 sequence holds 15 residues, the cysteine and phenylalanine included. The entry retains the CDR3 DNA only, 45 bases that are in frame from base 1. Worth noting for this clone: Its binding antigen is unknown. Base qualities are not recorded, but no much larger clone differs from it by a single base.

The immunoSEQ multiplex PCR assay was used to generate TCR libraries, with TCR-beta and/or TCR-alpha/delta assays applied to each sample. The amplified TCR libraries were sequenced using the Illumina high-throughput platform. Under the source paper's analysis protocol: Clustering and dimensionality reduction relied on pairwise TCRdist distances among GMM-specific receptors from T cells that were either sorted ex vivo or expanded in vitro. Each clinical repertoire received a mean NN-distance score, defined as the average TCRdist to the nearest 10% of tetramer-positive reference sequences. GEM TCR motif frequency was calculated as the fraction of unique TCRs that matched known GEM sequences in V/J usage and CDR3 length. Active tuberculosis was classified by linear discriminant analysis with leave-one-out cross-validation, implemented in scikit-learn. This is the immuneACCESS table as TCRdb keeps it, with only in-frame sequences that have V and J called. A part of the clones is gone; compared with another copy, unresolved V genes explain less than half, and the rest is unexplained. D and trimming were read from the DNA, whereas the V and J calls and clone size are those reported in that table. This sample holds 35,000 to 55,000 clones; 90% to 95% were observed only once. The top ten hold under 2% of the sample.

At study entry, a tuberculin skin test and the QuantiFERON-TB GOLD In-Tube IGRA were used to screen adolescents for latent tuberculosis infection. Immunosequencing of unsorted cryopreserved PBMC covered, on average, about 100,000 T cells per clinical donor. Eleven high schools in the Worcester region of the Western Cape, South Africa, served as enrollment sites for adolescents aged 12 to 18 years. Ten adolescents infected with M. tuberculosis and approximately ten uninfected adolescents were chosen and matched for age and sex. For the adolescents, PBMC were isolated by density centrifugation from freshly drawn heparinized blood and then cryopreserved.

The clonotype originates from a donor aged 10-29 years with latent tuberculosis or without tuberculosis infection. Some clones in this sample may be carry-over from other donors' samples. Material for sequencing was PBMCs. The V and J segments used are TRBV14 and TRBJ1-5, with no reliable assignment of the D segment. CDR3 sequence: CASSQEGVRNQPQHF. The bases read TGTGCCAGCAGCCAAGAGGGAGTCAGAAATCAGCCCCAGCATTTT.